This T cell receptor beta chain was observed in a study of beta chain features in type 1 diabetes. Study-wide results and caveats: Type 1 diabetes patients had TCRB CDR3s that were shorter (moderately but significantly so) in all four CD4+ subsets.

The ends were cut back, 2 bases at V and 6 bases at J, with 14 bases in the middle. CDR1 is SNHLY, CDR2 FYNNEI, per germline. The CDR3 sequence is 15 residues long. CD4+ cells of the naive, central memory, regulatory and stem cell-like memory types were sorted via CD45RO/CCR7/CD25/CD127/CD95/CD27. This clone showed up just a few times. The antigen remains unidentified. All of the isolated RNA was reverse transcribed, so expressed TCRB transcripts were sequenced. Here immunoSEQ multiplex PCR was the method, and the copy in TCRdb shows in-frame clones only, minus some. The repertoire consists of 120,000 or so clones, with 17% occurring once and the leading ten covering about 2.4%.

The chain uses TRBV2 and TRBJ1-5; tentative D call: TRBD1 (6 bases). The receptor comes from a young man with type 1 diabetes. The sample taken for sequencing was central memory CD4+ T cells from blood. The CDR3 bases are TGTGCCAGCAGTGAAAGGGGGGCATTTAGTCAGCCCCAGCATTTT. Translating it yields CASSERGAFSQPQHF.